Reported below is one TCR beta chain. Its target antigen remains unknown. The record has no base qualities; no much larger clone is one base away. The source of the sample is a study of chemoradiotherapy in HPV16-positive cancers (dated by TCRdb to 2022 to 2024). Some background on the complete study: Functional T-cell assays on cells from two HPV16-positive patients defined candidate HPV-specific T-cell clones and common TCR motifs. The candidate HPV-specific TCRs and motifs were subsequently tracked in TCR repertoires obtained from 86 patients with HPV-related cancers. The study asked whether T-cell immunity to the HPV oncoproteins E6 and E7 changes during chemoradiotherapy and whether this immunity affects survival. The paper as a whole reports these results and caveats: In HPV16-positive patients, expansion of HPV-responsive T cells during chemoradiotherapy was found to be associated with improved recurrence-free survival. The functional definition of HPV-specific T cells was derived from only a couple of HPV16-positive patients, and the survival association was reported for HPV16-positive patients. Expansion of candidate HPV-specific clones and E7-related TCR motifs was observed in the tumor microenvironment during treatment, whereas no such expansion was observed for non-HPV-specific T cells.

V is pruned by 2 bases and J by 8 bases, leaving 9 bases of the junction without a gene match. CDR1 and CDR2 were assigned from the germline V gene as SQVTM and ANQGSEA. From cysteine to phenylalanine, the CDR3 is 14 amino acids long. The DNA shown is the 42-base CDR3, in frame from base 1. Repertoires were sampled repeatedly over the course of chemoradiotherapy so that clonal expansion in the tumor microenvironment could be followed. The method was the immunoSEQ multiplex PCR assay. TCRdb retrieved this table from immuneACCESS and kept in-frame rearrangements only. Not all clones are present; in checked studies, unresolved V genes account for under half, and no reason is known for the remainder. This sample holds more than 30,000 clones; around 89% were observed only once. Approximately 2.8% of the sample is taken by the ten largest.

The starting material was blood, obtained from a patient who underwent chemoradiotherapy. The source of this sequence is a human donor with HPV-associated anogenital cancer. This receptor chain uses TRBV29-1 and TRBJ1-2, with TRBD1 matching 9 junction bases. CDR3 region: CSVETGTGSGGYTF. In nucleotides, the sequence is TGCAGCGTTGAAACAGGGACAGGGAGTGGCGGCTACACCTTC.